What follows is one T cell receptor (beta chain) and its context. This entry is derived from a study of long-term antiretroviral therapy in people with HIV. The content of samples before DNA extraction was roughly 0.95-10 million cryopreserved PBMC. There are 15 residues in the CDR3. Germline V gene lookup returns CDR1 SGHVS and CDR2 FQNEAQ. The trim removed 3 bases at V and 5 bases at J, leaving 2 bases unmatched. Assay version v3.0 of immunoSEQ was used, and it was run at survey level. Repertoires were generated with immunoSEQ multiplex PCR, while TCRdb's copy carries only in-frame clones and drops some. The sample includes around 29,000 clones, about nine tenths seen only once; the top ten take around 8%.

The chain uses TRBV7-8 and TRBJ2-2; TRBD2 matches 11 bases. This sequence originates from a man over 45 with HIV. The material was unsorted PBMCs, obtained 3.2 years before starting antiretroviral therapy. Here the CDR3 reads CASSFLAGGTGELFF. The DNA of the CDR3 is TGTGCCAGCAGCTTTTTAGCGGGAGGGACCGGGGAGCTGTTTTTT.